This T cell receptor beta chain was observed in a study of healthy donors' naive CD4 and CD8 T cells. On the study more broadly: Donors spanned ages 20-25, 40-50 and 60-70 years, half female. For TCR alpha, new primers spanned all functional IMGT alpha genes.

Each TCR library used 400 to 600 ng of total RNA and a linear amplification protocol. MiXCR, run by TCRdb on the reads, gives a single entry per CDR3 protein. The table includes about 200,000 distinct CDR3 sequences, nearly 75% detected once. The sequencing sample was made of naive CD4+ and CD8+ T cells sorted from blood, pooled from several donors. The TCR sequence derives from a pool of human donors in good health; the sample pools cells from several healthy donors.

The DNA for the CDR3 is TGCGCCAGCAGCCAAGTTGTCGGACAGGGAGTCTACAATGAGCAGTTCTTC. It encodes CASSQVVGQGVYNEQFF. The chain has TRBV4-3 and TRBJ2-1; TRBD1 agrees at 8 bases. The trim removed 1 base at V and 3 bases at J, leaving 8 bases unmatched. Germline values: CDR1 LGHNA, CDR2 YSLEER. CDR3 length: 17 amino acids.